The 19 T cell receptor beta chains below were found in one sample sequenced in a study of T cell repertoires in cytomegalovirus infection (dated by TCRdb to the late 2010s). Sequencing was carried out with an Illumina HiSeq 1500. TCRdb redid the processing of the public reads, applying fastp at Q25 and MiXCR, and retained in-frame beta chains. Rows with one shared CDR3 protein collapse into an entry with the most common genes and DNA. The sample includes 380,000 or so distinct CDR3 sequences, with nearly 35% observed a single time. The ten largest clones capture approximately 12% of the sample. What this sample's treatment or condition label stands for: in vitro stimulation with specific CMV peptide epitopes to enrich CMV-specific T cells. Their recognized antigens are unknown. The material sequenced was cultured PBMCs, taken from culture after CMV antigen stimulation. The receptors stem from a human donor in good health (CMV status not recorded). Some clones in this sample may be carry-over from other donors' samples.

The V and J genes are TRBV4-3 and TRBJ1-3; D is perhaps TRBD1 (6 bases). V lost 0 bases to trimming and J lost 2 bases, with 8 bases between them. CDR1 is LGHNA and CDR2 is YSLEER in the germline V gene. This CDR3 region has 15 residues. The CDR3 DNA follows: TGCGCCAGCAGCCAAGACACAGGGCCTGGAAACACCATATATTTT. Encoded protein: CASSQDTGPGNTIYF.

The chain employs TRBV7-2 and TRBJ2-7, with D tentatively TRBD2 (6 bases). From germline, CDR1 is SGHTA and CDR2 FQGNSA. Deletions cut 2 bases from V and 2 bases from J, with 16 bases between. CDR3 length equals 16 residues. The CDR3 protein is CASSLPGLMEAYEQYF. Here the CDR3 DNA reads TGTGCCAGCAGCTTACCGGGACTTATGGAAGCCTACGAGCAGTACTTC.

This chain uses TRBV7-6 with TRBJ2-7; D is possibly TRBD2 (6 bases). Germline V gives CDR1 SGHVS, CDR2 FNYEAQ. The CDR3 loop spans 13 amino acids. Trimming cost V 5 bases and J 9 bases, with 17 bases left between them. This chain's CDR3 is CASSGYGSRAQYF. Here the CDR3 DNA reads TGTGCCAGCAGCGGGTACGGGAGTCGCGCGCAGTACTTC.

This clonotype occurred a few times. The chain combines TRBV4-1 with TRBJ1-1, with D tentatively TRBD1 (6 bases). The CDR3 extends over 13 amino acids. The ends were cut back, 8 bases at V and 5 bases at J, with 15 bases in the middle. CDR1 and CDR2 from the germline V gene are MGHRA and YSYEKL. CDR3: CASRGQDGTEAFF. In nucleotides, the CDR3 is TGCGCCAGCCGGGGGCAAGATGGTACTGAAGCTTTCTTT.

V is TRBV19 and J is TRBJ2-1; D is perhaps TRBD1 or TRBD2 (5 bases each). Germline CDR1 is LNHDA and CDR2 is SQIVND (reference sequence). V shed 4 bases and J shed 7 bases, with 8 bases lying between them. The CDR3 totals 12 residues. The CDR3 DNA follows: TGTGCCAGTAGTACGGGGCTTAATGAGCAGTTCTTC. Its translation is CASSTGLNEQFF.

V and J are TRBV5-1 and TRBJ2-2; TRBD2 matches 13 bases. The junction had 2 bases not matched to a gene; V was cut back by 2 bases and J by 1 base. The CDR3 runs 17 residues. Germline assignment: CDR1 SGHRS and CDR2 YFSETQ. The CDR3 region has the DNA TGCGCCAGCAGCTTCCGACTAGCGGGAGGGAACACCGGGGAGCTGTTTTTT. It specifies CASSFRLAGGNTGELFF.

This clonotype was found many times. The rearrangement links TRBV7-8 to TRBJ1-4; 7 nucleotides align to TRBD1. The CDR3 runs to 15 residues. The germline gives CDR1 SGHVS, CDR2 FQNEAQ. V lost 5 bases, J lost 7 bases, and 10 bases stayed unmatched. DNA of the CDR3: TGTGCCAGCAGCAGAAAGGGGGCGCGGGTTGAAAAACTGTTTTTT. Encoded protein: CASSRKGARVEKLFF.

V usage is TRBV12-3 or TRBV12-4 and J usage is TRBJ2-5; 10 bases fit TRBD2. CDR3 length equals 17 residues. V lost 0 bases and J lost 5; bases outside the gene matches: 9. The CDR3 DNA is TGTGCCAGCAGTTTAGCGCGGGATAGCGGGAGGTCGGAGACCCAGTACTTC. Translated: CASSLARDSGRSETQYF.

Ten or more counts support this clonotype. The rearrangement uses TRBV7-3 and TRBJ2-1; D remains ambiguous. The V and J ends lost 1 base and 5 bases respectively, with 12 bases between them. In germline, CDR1 is SGHTA, CDR2 FQGTGA. The CDR3 is 15 amino acids. The CDR3 DNA sequence: TGTGCCAGCAGCTTAAACGGAAGGATAAACAATGAGCAGTTCTTC. This encodes CASSLNGRINNEQFF.

The table lists this clonotype with a few counts. J is TRBJ2-1 and V is TRBV9, with TRBD2 matching over 7 bases. Per germline, CDR1 SGDLS and CDR2 YYNGEE. The ends lost 0 bases at V and 6 bases at J; junction bases unmatched: 9. This CDR3 comprises 16 residues. CDR3 nucleotide sequence: TGTGCCAGCAGCGTAGGAGCGGGATCATACTCCAATGAGCAGTTCTTC. It translates to CASSVGAGSYSNEQFF.

The genes are TRBV12-3 or TRBV12-4 and TRBJ2-3; possible D gene TRBD2, 5 bases. V was trimmed by 10 bases and J by 9 bases, leaving 17 bases between them. This CDR3 has 12 residues. The CDR3 sequence is CATFSDLRTQYF. In DNA form, the CDR3 reads TGTGCCACCTTTAGCGACCTAAGGACGCAGTATTTT.

V usage is TRBV24-1 and J usage is TRBJ2-1; D is tentatively TRBD1 or TRBD2 (5 bases each). In germline, CDR1 is KGHDR, CDR2 SFDVKD. This CDR3 comprises 14 residues. Trimming shortened V by 3 bases and J by 8 bases, and 13 bases separated the two germline ends. CDR3 in DNA: TGTGCCACCAGTGATCCAGGGCGGGTCCATGAGCAGTTCTTC. Its translation: CATSDPGRVHEQFF.

Of note for this clonotype: Possible read error: a much larger clone is one base away. The rearrangement uses TRBV4-1 and TRBJ2-2; D may be TRBD1 (5 bases). Germline CDR1 reads MGHRA; CDR2 reads YSYEKL. The CDR3 is made up of 14 amino acids. CDR3 residues: CVSSQDRNTGELFF. CDR3 bases: TGCGTCAGCAGCCAAGACAGGAACACCGGGGAGCTGTTTTTT.

This clonotype came up a few times. The CDR3 DNA reads TGTGCCAGCAGCTCGAAACAGGGATATGGCTACACCTTC. As protein: CASSSKQGYGYTF. The rearrangement uses TRBV5-4 and TRBJ1-2, with D perhaps matching TRBD1 (6 bases). This CDR3 has 13 residues. V was clipped by 3 bases and J by 5 bases, with 11 bases between them. Germline-derived CDR1 and CDR2 are SGHNT and YYREEE (reference sequence).

This rearrangement joins TRBV7-8 to TRBJ1-1; TRBD1 matches 9 bases. The CDR3 runs 13 residues. Germline assignment: CDR1 SGHVS and CDR2 FQNEAQ. J was trimmed by 10 bases and V by 3 bases; bases with no gene match: 6. The CDR3 sequence: CASSFSGTGPAFF. The CDR3 DNA is TGTGCCAGCAGCTTCTCCGGGACAGGGCCAGCTTTCTTT.

This chain connects TRBV11-2 to TRBJ2-7, with D hard to call. This CDR3 spans 14 amino acids. With 5 bases removed from V and 1 base from J, the gap between germline ends came to 12 bases. Looked up from germline, CDR1 is SGHAT and CDR2 is FQNNGV. The CDR3 DNA follows: TGTGCCAGCAGCCCGGCCGGACGGTCCTACGAGCAGTACGTC. Its protein is CASSPAGRSYEQYV.

The V gene is TRBV10-3, the J gene TRBJ2-3; 12 bases align to TRBD1. Germline V gene sequence: CDR1 ENHRY, CDR2 SYGVKD. This CDR3 region has 15 residues. V shed 6 bases, J shed 4 bases, and the junction held 5 bases outside the gene matches. The CDR3 here is CAIRLGQGASDTQYF. In DNA form, the CDR3 reads TGTGCCATCAGATTGGGACAGGGGGCTTCAGATACGCAGTATTTT.

The CDR3 DNA is TGCGCCAGCACCTCGACTAGCGGGAGAGGCGACGAGCAGTACTTC. It is translated as CASTSTSGRGDEQYF. The gene calls are TRBV4-1 and TRBJ2-7, with 12 bases aligning to TRBD2. The CDR3 is 15 amino acids. V lost 7 bases and J lost 5; bases outside the gene matches: 9. From germline, CDR1 is MGHRA and CDR2 YSYEKL.

The V gene is TRBV7-8, the J gene TRBJ2-1, with 11 bases fitting TRBD2. This CDR3 contains 16 residues. Looked up from germline, CDR1 is SGHVS and CDR2 is FQNEAQ. The J segment lost 8 bases and the V segment lost 5 bases, leaving 11 bases of the junction unmatched. CDR3 DNA: TGTGCCAGCAGCCGCACGACTAGCGGGAATATATATGAGCAGTTCTTC. Its translation: CASSRTTSGNIYEQFF.